What follows is one T cell receptor beta chain and its context. Authors' analysis steps: Estimation of nucleated cell counts was performed using reference gene primer amplification. Only in-frame clones appear in the TCRdb table, and some are missing; sequencing was by immunoSEQ multiplex PCR. That table furnishes V, J and clone size, whereas the DNA furnished D and trimming. The repertoire consists of about 190,000 clones, with 65% to 85% occurring once and the leading ten covering 3.2%. The recovered donors of Cohort 3 showed two negative PCRs, clearance, or symptom resolution. This entry belongs to a study of blood T cell repertoires in COVID-19. Study-wide background: Samples taken during acute and convalescent COVID-19 were collected in the United States, Italy and Spain.

This clonotype was sampled from a woman younger than 45 who had recovered from COVID-19. The specimen sequenced was PBMCs or T cells enriched from blood (not recorded which).

The CDR3: CATSDSRGRRNEQYF. CDR3 DNA sequence: TGTGCCACCAGTGATTCCAGAGGCCGGCGGAACGAGCAGTACTTC. V usage is TRBV24-1 and J usage is TRBJ2-7; D not certain. Germline V lookup: CDR1 KGHDR, CDR2 SFDVKD. The length of the CDR3 is 15 residues. The V gene lost 2 bases and the J gene lost 5 bases, with 15 bases spanning the gap.